The rows below give T cell receptor beta chains drawn from one sample of a study of T cell repertoires in cytomegalovirus infection. These receptors lack a known antigen. TCRdb re-derived calls from the reads in MiXCR, one entry per CDR3 protein. Among some 800,000 distinct CDR3 sequences listed, about 33% were seen once. Sequencing was performed on cultured CD8+ T cells from PBMCs, taken from culture after CMV antigen stimulation. These receptors all come from a human donor in good health (CMV status not recorded). Some clones in this sample may be carry-over from other donors' samples. Each CDR3 is given with its conserved first and last residue. A D gene is named only where the DNA matches it firmly. Clone sizes are given selectively: once, few, many, or a class where the clone is expanded.

TRBV7-2	TRBJ2-1	many	TRBD2	TGTGCCAGCAGCTTTAGCGGGCACGTTGGTGAGCAGTTCTTC	CASSFSGHVGEQFF
TRBV6-2/TRBV6-3	TRBJ1-6	-	-	TGTGCCAGCAGCCCCGGGACGGAAAGCTCCTATAATTCACCCCTCCACTTT	CASSPGTESSYNSPLHF
TRBV6-5	TRBJ2-1	few	TRBD2	TGTGCCAGCAGTTACCGGACGGGGGGGCCGTACAATGAGCAGTTCTTC	CASSYRTGGPYNEQFF
TRBV7-2	TRBJ2-1	many	TRBD2	TGTGCCAGCAGCTCTTGGACTAGCGGGGGGGCGCATGAGCAGTTCTTC	CASSSWTSGGAHEQFF
TRBV7-9	TRBJ1-1	-	-	TGTGCCAGCAGCTTAGCGTTCACCGCGAACACTGAAGCTTTCTTT	CASSLAFTANTEAFF
TRBV7-6	TRBJ1-1	many	-	TGTGCCAGCAGCGCCGCTATGAACACTGAAGCTTTCTTT	CASSAAMNTEAFF
TRBV6-5	TRBJ1-1	-	-	TGTGCCAGCAGTACGATATTGGAGGGGCGGAACACTGAAGCTTTCTTT	CASSTILEGRNTEAFF
TRBV10-3	TRBJ2-1	-	TRBD1	TGTGCCATCAGTGAGCCGGGACAGGGGGCTGAGAATGAGCAGTTCTTC	CAISEPGQGAENEQFF
TRBV6-5	TRBJ2-3	-	TRBD2	TGTGCCAGCAGTTATTTAGCGGGGGGGCCGAAGGATACGCAGTATTTT	CASSYLAGGPKDTQYF
TRBV6-5	TRBJ2-2	-	-	TGTGCCAGCAATAAAAGGACAGCCGGGGAGCTGTTTTTT	CASNKRTAGELFF
TRBV19	TRBJ1-3	-	-	TGTGCCAGTAGTATTTCCGGAGTTTCTGGAAACACCATATATTTT	CASSISGVSGNTIYF
TRBV12-5	TRBJ2-6	few	-	TGTGCTAGTGGTTTGTTTGTTGAGGGCGATATACGGGCGACCTCTGGGGCCAACGTCCTGACTTTC	CASGLFVEGDIRATSGANVLTF
TRBV7-9	TRBJ2-7	-	-	TGTGCCAGCAGCCACGGGGGCTGGGAGCAGTACTTC	CASSHGGWEQYF
TRBV12-5	TRBJ1-5	-	-	TGTGCTAGTGGTTTGGGCCCCCAGGGGCCCGGCAATCAGCCCCAGCATTTT	CASGLGPQGPGNQPQHF
TRBV19	TRBJ1-5	-	-	TGTGCCAGTAGTATTCTGGGAGGCAATCAGCCCCAGCATTTT	CASSILGGNQPQHF
TRBV20-1	TRBJ2-1	-	-	TGCAGTGCTAGGAGGACTGGTTATGAGCAGTTCTTC	CSARRTGYEQFF
TRBV6-5	TRBJ2-1	few	-	TGTGCCAGCAGTTACGGCAGGGACAATGAGCAGTTCTTC	CASSYGRDNEQFF
TRBV7-2	TRBJ2-3	many	-	TGTGCCAGCAGCTTATGGGGGGATAGCACAGATACGCAGTATTTT	CASSLWGDSTDTQYF
TRBV6-5	TRBJ1-5	-	-	TGTGCCAGCAGTTACTCGAGGCCGTATAGCAATCAGCCCCAGCATTTT	CASSYSRPYSNQPQHF
TRBV7-3	TRBJ2-3	few	-	TGTGCCAGCAGCTTATACCCCGAGATCACAGATACGCAGTATTTT	CASSLYPEITDTQYF
TRBV13	TRBJ2-4	many	-	TGTGCCAGCAGCTTAGGCCTAAACATTCAGTACTTC	CASSLGLNIQYF
TRBV20-1	TRBJ2-7	-	TRBD2	TGCAGTGCCCCCGGGACTAGCGGACCGTACGAGCAGTACTTC	CSAPGTSGPYEQYF
TRBV7-9	TRBJ2-1	many	-	TGTGCCGTCAGGAACTCCTACAATGAGCAGTTCTTC	CAVRNSYNEQFF
TRBV5-4	TRBJ1-3	-	-	TGTGCCAGCAGCTTGGGGACGACAGATTTGGGAAACACCATATATTTT	CASSLGTTDLGNTIYF
TRBV6-5	TRBJ2-7	-	-	TGTGCCAGCAGTTATGGGGACATAGGTCTCTACGAGCAGTACTTC	CASSYGDIGLYEQYF